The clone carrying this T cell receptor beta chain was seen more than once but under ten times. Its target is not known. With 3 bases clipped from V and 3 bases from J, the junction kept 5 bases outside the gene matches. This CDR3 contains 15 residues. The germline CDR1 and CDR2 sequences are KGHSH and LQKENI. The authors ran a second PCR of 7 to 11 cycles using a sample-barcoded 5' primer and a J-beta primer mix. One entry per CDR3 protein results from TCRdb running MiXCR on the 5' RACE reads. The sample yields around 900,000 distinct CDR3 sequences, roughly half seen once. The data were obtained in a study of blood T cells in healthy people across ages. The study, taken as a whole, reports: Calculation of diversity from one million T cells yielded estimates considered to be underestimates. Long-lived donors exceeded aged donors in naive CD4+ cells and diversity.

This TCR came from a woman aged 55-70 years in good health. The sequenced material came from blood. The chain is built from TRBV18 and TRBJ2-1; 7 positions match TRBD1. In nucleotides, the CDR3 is TGTGCCAGCTCACCTATCAGGACAGGCTACAATGAGCAGTTCTTC. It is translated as CASSPIRTGYNEQFF.